These T cell receptor beta chains were read from a single sample in a study of shared clonotypes between healthy human individuals. Assay: immunoSEQ multiplex PCR; the TCRdb copy retains only in-frame clones and omits some. The sample yields roughly 500,000 clones, around 79% seen once. Sequenced sample: PBMCs. These TCRs come from a woman between 40 and 50 years old in good health. Some clones in this sample may be carry-over from other donors' samples. CDR3s include the opening cysteine and the closing phenylalanine or tryptophan. The D gene is left open where the match is weak. A row's size may be missing; if present it is once, few, many or a size class.

J gene: TRBJ2-7; clone size: many; V gene: TRBV6-1; D gene: NA; CDR3 protein: CASLRDILTDEQYF; CDR3 DNA: TGTGCCAGCCTCCGGGACATCCTTACTGACGAGCAGTACTTC
J gene: TRBJ2-2; clone size: once; V gene: TRBV30; D gene: TRBD2; CDR3 protein: CAWSSWREYNGELFF; CDR3 DNA: TGTGCCTGGAGTAGCTGGCGGGAGTATAACGGGGAGCTGTTTTTT
J gene: TRBJ2-7; clone size: NA; V gene: TRBV9; D gene: TRBD1; CDR3 protein: CASSVGTAFSYEQYF; CDR3 DNA: TGTGCCAGCAGCGTGGGGACAGCTTTCTCCTACGAGCAGTACTTC
J gene: TRBJ2-2; clone size: NA; V gene: TRBV28; D gene: TRBD2; CDR3 protein: CASSFPSGGTGELFF; CDR3 DNA: TGTGCCAGCAGTTTTCCTAGCGGGGGGACCGGGGAGCTGTTTTTT
J gene: TRBJ2-7; clone size: NA; V gene: TRBV2; D gene: TRBD2; CDR3 protein: CASGRWREAYEQYF; CDR3 DNA: TGTGCCAGCGGAAGGTGGCGGGAGGCCTACGAGCAGTACTTC
J gene: TRBJ2-2; clone size: NA; V gene: TRBV6-4; D gene: TRBD1; CDR3 protein: CASSDPQGAGELFF; CDR3 DNA: TGTGCCAGCAGTGACCCCCAGGGGGCCGGGGAGCTGTTTTTT
J gene: TRBJ2-5; clone size: many; V gene: TRBV5-6; D gene: NA; CDR3 protein: CASSLPAQETQYF; CDR3 DNA: TGTGCCAGCAGCTTGCCAGCGCAAGAGACCCAGTACTTC
J gene: TRBJ2-7; clone size: many; V gene: TRBV9; D gene: NA; CDR3 protein: CASSVGGAGNEQYF; CDR3 DNA: TGTGCCAGCAGCGTAGGCGGGGCAGGGAACGAGCAGTACTTC
J gene: TRBJ2-7; clone size: NA; V gene: TRBV2; D gene: TRBD2; CDR3 protein: CASSAGSSGREQYF; CDR3 DNA: TGTGCCAGCAGTGCAGGTTCTAGCGGGCGCGAGCAGTACTTC
J gene: TRBJ2-2; clone size: once; V gene: TRBV10-3; D gene: NA; CDR3 protein: CAISVNGNTGELFF; CDR3 DNA: TGTGCCATCAGTGTTAACGGGAACACCGGGGAGCTGTTTTTT
J gene: TRBJ2-2; clone size: NA; V gene: TRBV7-3; D gene: NA; CDR3 protein: CASSPTPLVSTGELFF; CDR3 DNA: TGTGCCAGCAGCCCTACCCCGCTAGTCAGCACCGGGGAGCTGTTTTTT
J gene: TRBJ1-1; clone size: NA; V gene: TRBV27; D gene: NA; CDR3 protein: CASSSRGPLGGAFF; CDR3 DNA: TGTGCCAGCAGTTCCAGGGGCCCCTTGGGGGGAGCTTTCTTT
J gene: TRBJ2-1; clone size: NA; V gene: TRBV29-1; D gene: NA; CDR3 protein: CSVEGIQGRSYNEQFF; CDR3 DNA: TGCAGCGTTGAGGGCATACAGGGTCGGTCCTACAATGAGCAGTTCTTC
J gene: TRBJ1-5; clone size: NA; V gene: TRBV18; D gene: NA; CDR3 protein: CASSPWNGNQPQHF; CDR3 DNA: TGTGCCAGCTCACCATGGAATGGCAATCAGCCCCAGCATTTT
J gene: TRBJ1-5; clone size: few; V gene: TRBV2; D gene: TRBD1; CDR3 protein: CASSLGQGAYQPQHF; CDR3 DNA: TGTGCCAGCAGTCTGGGACAGGGTGCTTACCAGCCCCAGCATTTT
J gene: TRBJ2-1; clone size: many; V gene: TRBV25-1; D gene: TRBD2; CDR3 protein: CASSPRTSGYNEQFF; CDR3 DNA: TGTGCCAGCAGTCCCCGGACTAGCGGCTACAATGAGCAGTTCTTC
J gene: TRBJ2-2; clone size: NA; V gene: TRBV10-2; D gene: TRBD1; CDR3 protein: CASSVGRDRGSGELFF; CDR3 DNA: TGCGCCAGCAGTGTAGGCCGGGACAGGGGATCCGGGGAGCTGTTTTTT
J gene: TRBJ1-5; clone size: NA; V gene: TRBV10-1; D gene: TRBD1; CDR3 protein: CASRRDRGTGVKRDQPQHF; CDR3 DNA: TGCGCCAGCAGGCGGGACAGGGGAACCGGGGTAAAGAGGGATCAGCCCCAGCATTTT
J gene: TRBJ2-5; clone size: NA; V gene: TRBV4-3; D gene: TRBD1; CDR3 protein: CASSPGTGDQETQYF; CDR3 DNA: TGCGCCAGCAGCCCCGGGACAGGCGACCAAGAGACCCAGTACTTC
J gene: TRBJ1-1; clone size: NA; V gene: TRBV5-1; D gene: NA; CDR3 protein: CASSWTANTEAFF; CDR3 DNA: TGCGCCAGCAGCTGGACAGCGAACACTGAAGCTTTCTTT
J gene: TRBJ2-5; clone size: NA; V gene: TRBV18; D gene: NA; CDR3 protein: CASSPPVQETQYF; CDR3 DNA: TGTGCCAGCTCACCACCGGTTCAAGAGACCCAGTACTTC
J gene: TRBJ2-1; clone size: NA; V gene: TRBV7-6; D gene: TRBD2; CDR3 protein: CASSLVIRGARTSGNNEQFF; CDR3 DNA: TGTGCCAGCAGCTTAGTGATTAGGGGGGCTAGGACTAGCGGGAACAATGAGCAGTTCTTC
J gene: TRBJ2-3; clone size: NA; V gene: TRBV10-1; D gene: TRBD2; CDR3 protein: CASSEGASGSADTQYF; CDR3 DNA: TGCGCCAGCAGTGAGGGGGCCAGCGGGAGCGCAGATACGCAGTATTTT
J gene: TRBJ1-2; clone size: NA; V gene: TRBV19; D gene: NA; CDR3 protein: CASNGGLPEGYTF; CDR3 DNA: TGTGCCAGTAATGGCGGGCTGCCAGAGGGCTACACCTTC
J gene: TRBJ2-1; clone size: NA; V gene: TRBV4-1; D gene: NA; CDR3 protein: CASSHLGESSEQFF; CDR3 DNA: TGCGCCAGCAGCCATCTCGGGGAGTCTTCGGAGCAGTTCTTC
J gene: TRBJ2-7; clone size: NA; V gene: TRBV4-2; D gene: TRBD2; CDR3 protein: CASSQGVGLAERSSYEQYF; CDR3 DNA: TGTGCCAGCAGCCAAGGGGTAGGACTAGCGGAAAGGAGCTCCTACGAGCAGTACTTC
J gene: TRBJ2-2; clone size: NA; V gene: TRBV4-2; D gene: TRBD2; CDR3 protein: CASGQAASGVNTGELFF; CDR3 DNA: TGTGCCAGCGGCCAAGCGGCTAGCGGGGTGAACACCGGGGAGCTGTTTTTT
J gene: TRBJ1-1; clone size: once; V gene: TRBV28; D gene: TRBD1; CDR3 protein: CASSLLGTGPVNTEAFF; CDR3 DNA: TGTGCCAGCAGTTTATTAGGGACAGGGCCTGTGAACACTGAAGCTTTCTTT
J gene: TRBJ2-3; clone size: NA; V gene: TRBV6-5; D gene: TRBD2; CDR3 protein: CASRRGGPADTQYF; CDR3 DNA: TGTGCCAGCAGGCGGGGGGGGCCGGCGGATACGCAGTATTTT
J gene: TRBJ1-2; clone size: NA; V gene: TRBV20-1; D gene: NA; CDR3 protein: CSADSWHGYTF; CDR3 DNA: TGCAGCGCCGACAGTTGGCACGGCTACACCTTC
J gene: TRBJ2-7; clone size: NA; V gene: TRBV6-5; D gene: NA; CDR3 protein: CASSYSPTGSYEQYF; CDR3 DNA: TGTGCCAGCAGTTACTCTCCGACAGGTTCCTACGAGCAGTACTTC
J gene: TRBJ2-1; clone size: NA; V gene: TRBV18; D gene: NA; CDR3 protein: CASSPLDSYNEQFF; CDR3 DNA: TGTGCCAGCTCACCCCTGGACTCCTACAATGAGCAGTTCTTC
J gene: TRBJ2-2; clone size: NA; V gene: TRBV30; D gene: NA; CDR3 protein: CAWSVRGAGELFF; CDR3 DNA: TGTGCCTGGAGTGTACGGGGTGCCGGGGAGCTGTTTTTT
J gene: TRBJ2-7; clone size: NA; V gene: TRBV14; D gene: TRBD1; CDR3 protein: CASSRDRGVNEQYF; CDR3 DNA: TGTGCCAGCAGCCGGGACAGGGGGGTAAACGAGCAGTACTTC
J gene: TRBJ1-1; clone size: once; V gene: TRBV19; D gene: TRBD1; CDR3 protein: CASRQGEGNTEAFF; CDR3 DNA: TGTGCCAGTAGACAGGGGGAAGGGAACACTGAAGCTTTCTTT
J gene: TRBJ2-1; clone size: NA; V gene: TRBV2; D gene: TRBD2; CDR3 protein: CASSPPLAGEYNEQFF; CDR3 DNA: TGTGCCAGCAGTCCCCCGCTAGCGGGAGAGTACAATGAGCAGTTCTTC
J gene: TRBJ2-5; clone size: NA; V gene: TRBV4-1; D gene: NA; CDR3 protein: CASSQDPPGQGETQYF; CDR3 DNA: TGCGCCAGCAGCCAAGACCCCCCGGGACAAGGGGAGACCCAGTACTTC
J gene: TRBJ1-2; clone size: NA; V gene: TRBV2; D gene: NA; CDR3 protein: CASSEARGVYGYTF; CDR3 DNA: TGTGCCAGCAGTGAAGCCAGGGGAGTCTATGGCTACACCTTC
J gene: TRBJ1-5; clone size: NA; V gene: TRBV5-1; D gene: TRBD1; CDR3 protein: CASTFRDRVNQPQHF; CDR3 DNA: TGCGCCAGCACATTCCGGGACAGGGTAAATCAGCCCCAGCATTTT
J gene: TRBJ1-5; clone size: few; V gene: TRBV2; D gene: NA; CDR3 protein: CASSEGGNQPQHF; CDR3 DNA: TGTGCCAGCAGTGAAGGCGGGAATCAGCCCCAGCATTTT
J gene: TRBJ2-2; clone size: NA; V gene: TRBV6-5; D gene: NA; CDR3 protein: CASSYTLDGFTGELFF; CDR3 DNA: TGTGCCAGCAGTTACACTCTAGACGGCTTCACCGGGGAGCTGTTTTTT
J gene: TRBJ2-4; clone size: once; V gene: TRBV9; D gene: NA; CDR3 protein: CASSVAEGGLWNIQYF; CDR3 DNA: TGTGCCAGCAGCGTAGCTGAGGGTGGGTTGTGGAACATTCAGTACTTC
J gene: TRBJ1-4; clone size: NA; V gene: TRBV7-2; D gene: NA; CDR3 protein: CASSSRWATNEKLFF; CDR3 DNA: TGTGCCAGCAGCTCACGGTGGGCAACTAATGAAAAACTGTTTTTT
J gene: TRBJ2-1; clone size: NA; V gene: TRBV6-1; D gene: NA; CDR3 protein: CASIPLATSYNEQFF; CDR3 DNA: TGTGCCAGCATCCCACTAGCTACCTCCTACAATGAGCAGTTCTTC
J gene: TRBJ1-2; clone size: once; V gene: TRBV30; D gene: NA; CDR3 protein: CARTSRTAGYGYTF; CDR3 DNA: TGTGCACGCACTTCAAGGACAGCAGGATATGGCTACACCTTC